Following are 14 T cell receptor beta chains from one sample sequenced in a study of shared clonotypes between healthy human individuals. This table comes from immunoSEQ multiplex PCR, and its TCRdb copy is limited to in-frame clones, with some not included. The sample includes a few million clones, roughly 90% seen only once; the top ten take about 0.36%. Material: naive CD4+ T cells from PBMCs. Sample subset: CD45RA+ positively selected. The receptors were sampled from a man between 18 and 29 years old in good health. Some clones in this sample may be carry-over from other donors' samples.

This chain joins TRBV27 and TRBJ2-7; 9 bases are shared with TRBD2. Trimming removed 2 bases from V and 5 bases from J; junction bases left unmatched: 10. The CDR3 runs to 16 residues. Germline V gene sequence: CDR1 MNHEY, CDR2 SMNVEV (reference sequence). For the CDR3, the DNA is TGTGCCAGCAGTTTACGCGGGAGGGCTCTCGGAAACGAGCAGTACTTC. It is translated as CASSLRGRALGNEQYF.

J is TRBJ2-3 and V is TRBV28; D is undetermined. V was trimmed by 5 bases and J by 4 bases, leaving 16 bases between them. The CDR3 contains 15 residues. Germline loops: CDR1 MDHEN, CDR2 SYDVKM. CDR3 DNA sequence: TGTGCCAGCAGTCCCGGGTCATTGGGCCCAGATACGCAGTATTTT. It is translated as CASSPGSLGPDTQYF.

The chain links TRBV6-5 to TRBJ2-5; D uncertain. Germline CDR1 and CDR2: MNHEY and SVGAGI. The CDR3 runs 12 residues. Trimming cost V 2 bases and J 2 bases, with 3 bases left between them. CDR3 sequence (DNA): TGTGCCAGCAGTTACAATCAAGAGACCCAGTACTTC. Its translation is CASSYNQETQYF.

V usage is TRBV7-9 and J usage is TRBJ2-5; TRBD2 might be the D (6 bases). Germline V CDR1 and CDR2: SEHNR, FQNEAQ (reference sequence). The ends were cut back, 4 bases at V and 12 bases at J, with 12 bases in the middle. CDR3 length: 11 amino acids. The CDR3 protein is CASSSGWGEYF. The CDR3, as DNA: TGTGCCAGCAGCTCAGGGTGGGGGGAGTACTTC.

The chain carries TRBV6-6 and TRBJ2-2, with no clear D. Germline V gene sequence: CDR1 MNHNY, CDR2 SVGAGI (reference sequence). There are 12 residues in the CDR3. Trimming left V 5 bases short and J 7 bases short, with 8 bases between. The CDR3 nucleotides are TGTGCCAGCAGTCCCTACGGCGGGGAGCTGTTTTTT. It yields the protein CASSPYGGELFF.

The rearrangement links TRBV30 to TRBJ2-1; 12 bases line up with TRBD2. CDR1 is GTSNPN, CDR2 SVGIG, per germline (reference sequence). This CDR3 is built from 14 residues. The junction had 12 bases not matched to a gene; V was cut back by 6 bases and J by 12 bases. CDR3 nucleotides: TGTGCCTGTTCGCTAGCGGGAGGGCCCCGACCGCAGTTCTTC. Translating it yields CACSLAGGPRPQFF. The full variable domain, its missing parts supplied by reference TRBV30 and TRBJ2-1, is SQTIHQWPATLVQPVGSPLSLECTVEGTSNPNLYWYRQAAGRGLQLLFYSVGIGQISSEVPQNLSASRPQDRQFILSSKKLLLSDSGFYLCACSLAGGPRPQFFGPGTRLTVL.

The CDR3 is CASSKAICRQGGYEQYF. The CDR3 nucleotides read TGTGCCAGCAGCAAGGCAATTTGTAGACAGGGGGGCTACGAGCAGTACTTC. The V call is TRBV21-1, the J call TRBJ2-7; the D call TRBD1 from the table was never checked on the DNA. TRBV21-1 corresponds to a pseudogene. This CDR3 is built from 17 residues.

V is TRBV11-2 and J is TRBJ1-4; D remains unclear. The V gene's germline CDR1 is SGHAT and CDR2 FQNNGV. The CDR3 consists of 15 residues. V shed 7 bases and J shed 4 bases, with 16 bases lying between them. The CDR3 sequence is CASTPVTGVNEKLFF. DNA for the CDR3: TGTGCCAGCACCCCAGTCACGGGAGTTAATGAAAAACTGTTTTTT. Supplemented by reference TRBV11-2 and TRBJ1-4, the full variable domain reads EAGVAQSPRYKIIEKRQSVAFWCNPISGHATLYWYQQILGQGPKLLIQFQNNGVVDDSQLPKDRFSAERLKGVDSTLKIQPAKLEDSAVYLCASTPVTGVNEKLFFGSGTQLSVL.

This chain links TRBV2 with TRBJ2-5; D is undetermined. The CDR3 is made up of 12 amino acids. Between the trimmed V and J ends, which lost 6 bases and 4 bases, there was a span of 9 bases. CDR1 SNHLY and CDR2 FYNNEI come from the germline V gene. In DNA form, the CDR3 reads TGTGCCAGCAGGGCCCTCGTAGAGACCCAGTACTTC. This codes for CASRALVETQYF.

The rearrangement uses TRBV29-1 and TRBJ2-2; D is possibly TRBD2 (5 bases). The V gene's germline CDR1 is SQVTM and CDR2 ANQGSEA. The CDR3 totals 14 residues. The V and J ends lost 6 bases and 4 bases respectively, with 15 bases between them. Here the CDR3 reads CSVPGLGSTGELFF. As DNA, the CDR3 is TGCAGCGTCCCAGGCTTGGGGAGCACCGGGGAGCTGTTTTTT.

Notes on this clone: This sample includes further DNA sequences coding for the same CDR3. The J gene is TRBJ2-5, the V gene TRBV29-1; D may be TRBD1 (6 bases). CDR3 length equals 12 residues. Trimming stripped 4 bases from V and 5 bases from J, with 11 bases between. Germline-derived CDR1 and CDR2 are SQVTM and ANQGSEA. Here the CDR3 DNA reads TGCAGCGTTGGAGGGACATACGAGACCCAGTACTTC. This translates into CSVGGTYETQYF.

The chain has TRBV2 and TRBJ2-2; 8 nucleotides align to TRBD1. Germline CDR1 and CDR2: SNHLY and FYNNEI. This CDR3 is built from 16 residues. Trimming cost V 3 bases and J 4 bases; bases outside gene matches: 7. The CDR3 reads CASSDVVGQATGELFF. Written as DNA, the CDR3 is TGTGCCAGCAGTGATGTTGTGGGACAGGCCACCGGGGAGCTGTTTTTT.

This chain connects TRBV5-5 to TRBJ2-4; D uncertain. Germline CDR1 reads SGHKS; CDR2 reads YYEKEE (reference sequence). Trimming left V 4 bases short and J 13 bases short, with 18 bases between. The length of the CDR3 is 13 residues. The CDR3 region is CASSRDAQVPQYF. The CDR3 nucleotides read TGTGCCAGCAGCCGTGACGCCCAGGTTCCCCAGTACTTC.

The chain employs TRBV29-1 and TRBJ2-3, with unresolved D. Germline-derived CDR1 and CDR2 are SQVTM and ANQGSEA. The V end was cut by 3 bases, the J end by 4 bases, with 8 bases between. The CDR3 covers 12 residues. The CDR3 DNA follows: TGCAGCGTTGATATGGGGTCAGATACGCAGTATTTT. The encoded protein is CSVDMGSDTQYF.